One and the same sample provided the 10 T cell receptor beta chains below, sequenced in a study of vaccination and CD4 T cells after COVID-19. These TCRs are of unknown antigen specificity. Treatment denoted: roughly ten-day PBMC culture with coronavirus spike peptide pools or control peptides (ViraFEST assay). The Oncomine TCR Beta short-read assay was applied to DNA of cultured CD4+ T cells. TCRdb called the PCR reads again in MiXCR, with one record for every CDR3 protein. The data hold 15,000 to 20,000 distinct CDR3 sequences, with approximately 50% observed a single time. Sequencing used CD4+ T cells from blood, cultured in vitro, obtained before SARS-CoV-2 vaccination. Receptors originate from a human donor who had recovered from COVID-19.

This clonotype was detected once. V is TRBV4-1 and J is TRBJ2-5, with TRBD2 matching over 10 bases. With 2 bases clipped from V and 2 bases from J, the junction kept 2 bases outside the gene matches. The germline V gene encodes CDR1 MGHRA and CDR2 YSYEKL. This CDR3 region has 15 residues. CDR3 bases: TGCGCCAGCAGCCAAAGGGGACTAGCGCAAGAGACCCAGTACTTC. It translates to CASSQRGLAQETQYF.

This clonotype was recorded a few times. The rearrangement uses TRBV6-1 and TRBJ1-5, with TRBD1 as a possible D gene (6 bases). The CDR3 runs 19 residues. Deletions cut 5 bases from V and 3 bases from J, with 26 bases between. Germline CDR1 is MNHNS and CDR2 is SASEGT. DNA of the CDR3: TGTGCCAGCAGTCCCCCCTTAAAGAGCCCAACAGGGTCCAATCAGCCCCAGCATTTT. This sequence encodes CASSPPLKSPTGSNQPQHF.

This clonotype has only a few counts. The chain uses TRBV15 and TRBJ2-7; D is perhaps TRBD2 (5 bases). Germline V gives CDR1 LNHNV, CDR2 YYDKDF (reference sequence). With 2 bases removed from V and 0 bases from J, the gap between germline ends came to 8 bases. The CDR3 totals 14 residues. The CDR3 protein is CATSRLAHSYEQYF. The CDR3 region has the DNA TGTGCCACCAGCAGACTAGCCCACTCCTACGAGCAGTACTTC. The whole variable domain, remainder taken from reference TRBV15 and TRBJ2-7, is DAMVIQNPRYQVTQFGKPVTLSCSQTLNHNVMYWYQQKSSQAPKLLFHYYDKDFNNEADTPDNFQSRRPNTSFCFLDIRSPGLGDTAMYLCATSRLAHSYEQYFGPGTRLTVT.

This clonotype showed up just once. The chain recombines TRBV6-5 with TRBJ2-7; D not resolved. The CDR3 spans 17 residues. Deletions cut 0 bases from V and 2 bases from J, with 17 bases between. Germline V gene sequence: CDR1 MNHEY, CDR2 SVGAGI. This chain's CDR3 is CASSYSSLLGSPYEQYF. DNA of the CDR3: TGTGCCAGCAGTTACTCGTCCCTCCTAGGCAGCCCCTACGAGCAGTACTTC.

This clonotype has just a few counts. The chain links TRBV7-3 to TRBJ2-3; 7 bases are a match to TRBD2. The J segment lost 6 bases and the V segment lost 2 bases, leaving 17 bases of the junction unmatched. The CDR3 has 18 residues. The germline V gene encodes CDR1 SGHTA and CDR2 FQGTGA. The CDR3 sequence is CASSLQPHGLAVGDTQYF. In DNA form, the CDR3 reads TGTGCCAGCAGCTTACAGCCCCACGGGCTAGCGGTAGGGGATACGCAGTATTTT.

This clonotype was observed a few times. This chain's CDR3 is CATSGGQGANTGELFF. The CDR3 coding sequence is TGTGCCACCAGTGGGGGACAGGGCGCGAACACCGGGGAGCTGTTTTTT. This chain links TRBV24-1 with TRBJ2-2, with 9 bases matching TRBD1. CDR3 length: 16 amino acids. After removal of 5 bases from V and 0 bases from J, the junction contained 3 bases not matched to a gene. Germline V gives CDR1 KGHDR, CDR2 SFDVKD.

V and J are TRBV10-1 and TRBJ1-6; 7 nucleotides line up with TRBD1. Germline V lookup: CDR1 WNHNN, CDR2 SYGVQD (reference sequence). The V and J ends lost 10 bases and 7 bases, in that order; junction bases with no gene match: 10. The CDR3 has 14 amino acids. CDR3 amino acids: CATDPGTANSPLHF. The DNA of the CDR3 is TGCGCCACCGACCCGGGGACAGCCAATTCACCCCTCCACTTT.

The CDR3 DNA reads TGTGCCAGCTCACCCCGAGCGGCCTCTAGCACAGATACGCAGTATTTT. This translates into CASSPRAASSTDTQYF. V usage is TRBV18 and J usage is TRBJ2-3; D might be TRBD2 (5 bases). The V end lost 3 bases, the J end lost 0 bases, and 13 bases lay between the germline ends. Germline-derived CDR1 and CDR2 are KGHSH and LQKENI. CDR3 size: 16 residues.

CDR3 nucleotide sequence: TGTGCCAGCAGCCTCGGGACGGACAGCTCCTACGAGCAGTACTTC. It encodes CASSLGTDSSYEQYF. The chain is built from TRBV5-4 and TRBJ2-7; perhaps TRBD1 as D (6 bases). Germline V lookup: CDR1 SGHNT, CDR2 YYREEE (reference sequence). Between the trimmed V and J ends, which lost 4 bases and 0 bases, there was a span of 14 bases. This CDR3 is 15 amino acids long. The full variable domain, its missing parts supplied by reference TRBV5-4 and TRBJ2-7, is ETGVTQSPTHLIKTRGQQVTLRCSSQSGHNTVSWYQQALGQGPQFIFQYYREEENGRGNFPPRFSGLQFPNYSSELNVNALELDDSALYLCASSLGTDSSYEQYFGPGTRLTVT.

This sequence joins TRBV6-1 and TRBJ2-7; 10 nucleotides agree with TRBD1. Germline CDR1 MNHNS, CDR2 SASEGT. With V trimmed by 1 base and J by 2 bases, 2 bases remained unmatched. The CDR3 extends over 15 amino acids. CDR3 residues: CASSEEGTGAYEQYF. Here the CDR3 DNA reads TGTGCCAGCAGTGAAGAGGGGACAGGGGCCTACGAGCAGTACTTC.